The 10 T cell receptor beta chains listed next were all sequenced from one sample in a study of PD-1 blockade in classical Hodgkin lymphoma. All trial patients relapsed after autologous stem cell transplantation. TCRdb's table, derived via immunoSEQ multiplex PCR, lists solely in-frame clones and lacks some. The repertoire holds some 93,000 clones, with over 85% as singletons. This specimen was peripheral blood mononuclear cells (PBMCs), taken at baseline. The receptors stem from a human donor with classical Hodgkin lymphoma.

CDR3 loop: CASSRSTGTGGHSEAFF. The CDR3 bases are TGTGCCAGCAGCCGAAGTACCGGGACAGGGGGGCATTCTGAAGCTTTCTTT. The V gene is TRBV7-9, the J gene TRBJ1-1; 11 bases align to TRBD1. Germline values: CDR1 SEHNR, CDR2 FQNEAQ (reference sequence). The CDR3 spans 17 residues. Trimming removed 5 bases from V and 6 bases from J; junction bases left unmatched: 14.

The chain has TRBV5-1 and TRBJ2-3, with TRBD2 matching over 8 bases. CDR1 is SGHRS and CDR2 is YFSETQ in the germline V gene. The CDR3 totals 15 residues. The V and J ends lost 2 bases and 2 bases, in that order; junction bases with no gene match: 4. As DNA, the CDR3 is TGCGCCAGCAGCTTAAGCGGGAGTAACACAGATACGCAGTATTTT. It codes for CASSLSGSNTDTQYF.

V usage is TRBV19 and J usage is TRBJ1-1, with TRBD1 identical over 9 bases. CDR3 length equals 15 residues. The J segment lost 4 bases and the V segment lost 6 bases, leaving 9 bases of the junction unmatched. CDR1 LNHDA and CDR2 SQIVND come from the germline V gene (reference sequence). The CDR3 nucleotides are TGTGCCAGTAGGGCTTTAGAGACAGGGGGCACTGAAGCTTTCTTT. Translation: CASRALETGGTEAFF.

J is TRBJ2-5 and V is TRBV4-1, with 9 nucleotides matching TRBD2. The CDR3 runs to 16 residues. The J segment lost 7 bases and the V segment lost 2 bases, leaving 11 bases of the junction unmatched. CDR1 and CDR2 from the germline V gene are MGHRA and YSYEKL. The CDR3 coding sequence is TGCGCCAGCAGCCAATTAGCGGGAGTAGGGGGTGGGACCCAGTACTTC. Its translation: CASSQLAGVGGGTQYF.

This clone was found a few times. The chain links TRBV28 to TRBJ1-2, with D tentatively TRBD1 (5 bases). CDR1 and CDR2 (germline): MDHEN, SYDVKM. V dropped 11 bases and J dropped 2 bases, with 9 bases sitting between them. The CDR3 length is 11 residues. CDR3 coding DNA: TGTGCCTTGGGACGGAACTATGGCTACACCTTC. It codes for CALGRNYGYTF.

The chain couples TRBV19 to TRBJ2-7; 7 positions match TRBD1. Trimming at V came to 4 bases and at J to 3 bases, leaving 15 bases not matched to a gene. Per the germline V gene, CDR1 is LNHDA and CDR2 is SQIVND (reference sequence). The CDR3 runs 17 residues. This CDR3 reads CASSRGTVPKRGYEQYF. CDR3 coding DNA: TGTGCCAGTAGTAGAGGGACAGTCCCTAAAAGAGGCTACGAGCAGTACTTC.

V usage is TRBV9 and J usage is TRBJ2-1; D gene uncertain. Germline V gene lookup returns CDR1 SGDLS and CDR2 YYNGEE. This CDR3 is 17 amino acids long. V gave up 2 bases and J gave up 1 base, with 16 bases separating them. CDR3 DNA sequence: TGTGCCAGCAGCGTCGCCTCTCGGGCTACGTCCTACAATGAGCAGTTCTTC. Amino acids: CASSVASRATSYNEQFF.

The V and J genes are TRBV4-2 and TRBJ1-4; weak D call: TRBD1 (5 bases). The germline V gene encodes CDR1 LGHNA and CDR2 YNFKEQ. V gave up 0 bases and J gave up 0 bases, with 8 bases separating them. The CDR3 has 16 amino acids. This chain's CDR3 is CASSQEQGTTNEKLFF. CDR3 DNA: TGTGCCAGCAGCCAAGAGCAGGGAACAACTAATGAAAAACTGTTTTTT.

This chain joins TRBV5-6 and TRBJ1-4; D remains ambiguous. The CDR3 has 13 residues. Germline CDR1 SGHDT, CDR2 YYEEEE. V was cut by 5 bases and J by 5 bases, with 10 bases left in between. CDR3 protein: CASRRTANEKLFF. DNA for the CDR3: TGTGCCAGCAGACGGACCGCGAATGAAAAACTGTTTTTT.

This chain joins TRBV18 and TRBJ2-5; no clear D gene. This CDR3 comprises 11 residues. With 5 bases removed from V and 3 bases from J, the gap between germline ends came to 4 bases. Germline CDR1 and CDR2: KGHSH and LQKENI. CDR3 protein: CASSTKETQYF. DNA for the CDR3: TGTGCCAGCTCAACCAAAGAGACCCAGTACTTC.